This passage covers 25 T cell receptor beta chains from one sample sequenced in a study of T cell responses to AZD1222 COVID-19 vaccine. Only in-frame clones appear in the TCRdb table, and some are missing; sequencing was by immunoSEQ multiplex PCR. The data contain some 93,000 clones, roughly 90% of them singletons. The sequenced sample was peripheral blood, obtained 28 days after the second AZD1222 dose. The receptor set was obtained from an adult who received the AZD1222 COVID-19 vaccine.

This chain links TRBV15 with TRBJ2-5; weak D call: TRBD1 (6 bases). The CDR3 covers 16 residues. V lost 4 bases to trimming and J lost 2 bases, with 17 bases between them. CDR1 is LNHNV and CDR2 is YYDKDF in the germline V gene (reference sequence). CDR3 amino acids: CATSTGQKDFQETQYF. DNA for the CDR3: TGTGCCACCAGCACAGGACAGAAAGACTTTCAAGAGACCCAGTACTTC.

The V gene is TRBV6-5, the J gene TRBJ1-4; possible D gene TRBD1, 5 bases. Germline CDR1 is MNHEY and CDR2 is SVGAGI. The CDR3 covers 15 residues. Trimming stripped 2 bases from V and 0 bases from J, with 7 bases between. The CDR3 loop is CASSYGTATNEKLFF. As DNA, the CDR3 is TGTGCCAGCAGTTACGGGACGGCAACTAATGAAAAACTGTTTTTT.

V and J are TRBV4-3 and TRBJ1-2; a possible D gene is TRBD1 (5 bases). The CDR3 spans 16 residues. V lost 4 bases and J lost 0, with 15 bases in between. In germline, CDR1 is LGHNA, CDR2 YSLEER. The CDR3 DNA sequence: TGCGCCAGCAGCCTCGCACAGGATTCAGCTAACTATGGCTACACCTTC. It specifies CASSLAQDSANYGYTF.

The rearrangement links TRBV19 to TRBJ2-3; D remains unclear. CDR1 and CDR2 from the germline V gene are LNHDA and SQIVND (reference sequence). Trimming removed 3 bases from V and 7 bases from J, with 5 bases in between. CDR3 size: 11 residues. In nucleotides, the CDR3 is TGTGCCAGTAGTATGGGGTATACGCAGTATTTT. It specifies CASSMGYTQYF.

This chain connects TRBV4-3 to TRBJ1-1; weak D call: TRBD1 (5 bases). The V end was cut by 0 bases, the J end by 0 bases, with 11 bases between. The CDR3 extends over 16 amino acids. The germline V gene encodes CDR1 LGHNA and CDR2 YSLEER. The DNA for the CDR3 is TGCGCCAGCAGCCAAGATGTGGGGCAGCTGAACACTGAAGCTTTCTTT. Translated, it gives CASSQDVGQLNTEAFF.

The chain has TRBV7-9 and TRBJ1-6; D is uncertain. From germline, CDR1 is SEHNR and CDR2 FQNEAQ (reference sequence). The CDR3 is made up of 18 amino acids. V shed 2 bases and J shed 0 bases, with 14 bases lying between them. The CDR3 protein is CASSLRLDESSYNSPLHF. DNA for the CDR3: TGTGCCAGCAGCTTACGGTTGGACGAGAGCTCCTATAATTCACCCCTCCACTTT.

In the case of this clone: One junction end does not reproduce the germline sequence, and a read error may be involved. The CDR3 here is CASSLERSPHF. The CDR3 region has the DNA TGTGCCAGCAGTTTAGAAAGGAGCCCCCACTTC. This chain joins TRBV12-3 or TRBV12-4 and TRBJ2-7; D unclear. CDR3 size: 11 residues.

V gene TRBV29-1 combines with J gene TRBJ2-7; D perhaps matches TRBD1 (6 bases). The V and J ends lost 7 bases and 1 base respectively, with 17 bases between them. The CDR3 extends over 14 amino acids. Germline V gene sequence: CDR1 SQVTM, CDR2 ANQGSEA. The chain's CDR3 is CSAKTPQGSYEQYF. The CDR3 DNA follows: TGCAGCGCCAAGACCCCCCAGGGGTCCTACGAGCAGTACTTC.

The chain links TRBV30 to TRBJ1-3; no firm D call. The CDR3 covers 16 residues. V was clipped by 0 bases and J by 0 bases, with 12 bases between them. In germline, CDR1 is GTSNPN, CDR2 SVGIG (reference sequence). The CDR3 DNA follows: TGTGCCTGGAGTGTACTGGGGAGCTACTCTGGAAACACCATATATTTT. The encoded protein is CAWSVLGSYSGNTIYF.

For this clone: One end of the junction is discordant with germline, which a read error may explain. In DNA, the CDR3 is TGTGCTTGTGGTCCCTACGGGGGCACCATATATTTT. Translation: CACGPYGGTIYF. The chain recombines TRBV12-5 with TRBJ1-3; possibly TRBD1 for D (5 bases). Germline lookup yields CDR1 LGHNT and CDR2 FRNRAP. The length of the CDR3 is 12 residues.

The chain combines TRBV11-2 with TRBJ1-2, with D perhaps matching TRBD1 (6 bases). This CDR3 comprises 13 residues. V dropped 1 base and J dropped 8 bases, with 11 bases sitting between them. Germline V gene data show CDR1 as SGHAT and CDR2 as FQNNGV. This CDR3 is CASSLGQVGGYTF. The CDR3 coding sequence is TGTGCCAGCAGCTTAGGACAGGTCGGGGGCTACACCTTC.

The chain joins TRBV4-3 to TRBJ1-6; D is ambiguous. CDR1 is LGHNA and CDR2 is YSLEER in the germline V gene. With 0 bases removed from V and 7 bases from J, the gap between germline ends came to 7 bases. The CDR3 sequence is 14 residues long. The CDR3 DNA sequence: TGCGCCAGCAGCCAAGATTTGGGGAATTCACCCCTCCACTTT. This codes for CASSQDLGNSPLHF.

The J gene is TRBJ1-1, the V gene TRBV6-4; D unresolved. This CDR3 has 13 residues. V shed 7 bases and J shed 1 base, with 10 bases lying between them. CDR1 and CDR2 from the germline V gene are MRHNA and SNTAGT. The CDR3 sequence is CASKQESNTEAFF. The CDR3 DNA sequence: TGTGCCAGCAAGCAAGAGTCGAACACTGAAGCTTTCTTT.

The chain employs TRBV5-4 and TRBJ2-2; TRBD1 matches at 8 bases. Germline CDR1 reads SGHNT; CDR2 reads YYREEE (reference sequence). There are 15 residues in the CDR3. The V gene end was trimmed by 0 bases and the J gene end by 4 bases; junction bases not matched to a gene: 2. The chain's CDR3 is CASSLGTGLTGELFF. CDR3 DNA: TGTGCCAGCAGCTTGGGGACAGGGCTCACCGGGGAGCTGTTTTTT.

The gene calls are TRBV16 and TRBJ2-5; possible D gene TRBD2, 5 bases. The V and J ends lost 1 base and 2 bases respectively, with 11 bases between them. Germline CDR1 reads KGHSY; CDR2 reads FQNENV. This CDR3 has 15 amino acids. The CDR3 loop reads CASSQYAGAQETQYF. In DNA, the CDR3 is TGTGCCAGCAGCCAATATGCGGGCGCACAAGAGACCCAGTACTTC.

The rearrangement links TRBV6-5 to TRBJ2-7; a weak D match, TRBD2 (6 bases). The CDR3 has 14 residues. Germline V gene sequence: CDR1 MNHEY, CDR2 SVGAGI. The V and J ends lost 4 bases and 2 bases respectively, with 12 bases between them. DNA for the CDR3: TGTGCCAGCAGTTGGAGGGGTTATACCTACGAGCAGTACTTC. Its translation is CASSWRGYTYEQYF.

The chain uses TRBV11-2 and TRBJ2-7; weak D call: TRBD1 (6 bases). The V gene lost 6 bases and the J gene lost 6 bases, with 18 bases spanning the gap. The CDR3 is made up of 14 amino acids. Germline V gives CDR1 SGHAT, CDR2 FQNNGV. This CDR3 is CASSATGLLSEQYF. CDR3 nucleotide sequence: TGTGCCAGCAGTGCCACAGGGCTTTTGAGCGAGCAGTACTTC.

The V gene is TRBV11-3, the J gene TRBJ1-3, with D hard to call. The V gene lost 3 bases and the J gene lost 0 bases, with 9 bases spanning the gap. CDR3 size: 15 residues. Germline V gene sequence: CDR1 SGHNT, CDR2 YENEEA. The DNA of the CDR3 is TGTGCCAGCAGCTTTTACAGCCGCTCTGGAAACACCATATATTTT. Translation: CASSFYSRSGNTIYF.

The chain employs TRBV18 and TRBJ1-5; D is unclear. CDR3 length: 13 residues. Trimming stripped 3 bases from V and 6 bases from J, with 9 bases between. Looked up from germline, CDR1 is KGHSH and CDR2 is LQKENI. CDR3 DNA: TGTGCCAGCTCACCTTGGGGTGCTCAGCCCCAGCATTTT. It codes for CASSPWGAQPQHF.

V is TRBV6-1 and J is TRBJ2-1, with TRBD1 matching 9 bases. Germline trimming cut 4 bases from V and 3 bases from J; bases unmatched to any gene: 7. The CDR3 consists of 16 residues. Germline loops: CDR1 MNHNS, CDR2 SASEGT. Here the CDR3 DNA reads TGTGCCAGCAGTGCCCAGGGACAGGGAATCTACAATGAGCAGTTCTTC. This encodes CASSAQGQGIYNEQFF.

This chain uses TRBV6-5 with TRBJ1-1; D unclear. Germline-derived CDR1 and CDR2 are MNHEY and SVGAGI. The CDR3 spans 11 residues. The V gene lost 7 bases and the J gene lost 2 bases, with 5 bases spanning the gap. This chain's CDR3 is CASNHNTEAFF. The DNA of the CDR3 is TGTGCCAGCAACCATAACACTGAAGCTTTCTTT.

The rearrangement uses TRBV15 and TRBJ2-2; D is perhaps TRBD1 (5 bases). This CDR3 contains 14 residues. Germline lookup yields CDR1 LNHNV and CDR2 YYDKDF (reference sequence). V lost 0 bases, J lost 6 bases, and 8 bases lay in between. The CDR3 region is CATSRDRDAGELFF. In nucleotides, the CDR3 is TGTGCCACCAGCAGAGACAGGGATGCCGGGGAGCTGTTTTTT.

This chain links TRBV7-9 with TRBJ2-7, with 7 positions matching TRBD1. CDR1 SEHNR and CDR2 FQNEAQ come from the germline V gene (reference sequence). CDR3 length equals 14 residues. Losses at the gene ends were 9 bases for V and 4 bases for J; bases not matched to a gene: 12. CDR3 region: CASSLDRVGYEQYF. CDR3 sequence (DNA): TGTGCCAGTAGTCTAGACAGGGTGGGGTACGAGCAGTACTTC.

V gene TRBV4-3 combines with J gene TRBJ2-7, with D possibly matching TRBD1 (5 bases). The germline CDR1 and CDR2 sequences are LGHNA and YSLEER. Trimming took off 1 base at V and 4 bases at J, with 17 bases between the two ends. CDR3 size: 16 residues. The CDR3: CASSQASTGNRYEQYF. CDR3 sequence (DNA): TGCGCCAGCAGCCAAGCTTCAACAGGTAACAGGTACGAGCAGTACTTC.

The J gene is TRBJ2-3, the V gene TRBV7-3; 7 nucleotides agree with TRBD1. Trimming at V came to 5 bases and at J to 2 bases, leaving 4 bases not matched to a gene. The CDR3 has 14 amino acids. Per germline, CDR1 SGHTA and CDR2 FQGTGA. The CDR3 region has the DNA TGTGCCAGCAGCGCGACAGGGCTCACAGATACGCAGTATTTT. Its translation is CASSATGLTDTQYF.